This paragraph reports one T cell receptor (beta chain). Its antigen is currently unknown. The PCR used 60 Vbeta and 13 Jbeta primers. Original data processing: Roughly 10 million shared chains were among the 65 million to 85 million unique TCR beta chains that a later analysis counted. Assay: immunoSEQ multiplex PCR; the TCRdb copy retains only in-frame clones and omits some. V, J and clone size are those of that table, while D and trimming were read from the DNA. The sample holds approximately 120,000 clones; around 75% are singletons and the top ten take roughly 3%. This specimen belongs to a study of cytomegalovirus exposure and HLA in healthy donors. General study points: Reported performance of the classifier showed diagnosis of cytomegalovirus status with high specificity and sensitivity. Data from an earlier analysis indicated that most TCR beta V segments were productive either about 90% or about 30% of the time.

The sequencing input was PBMCs. This clonotype was obtained from a man aged 25-40 years in good health and CMV-seronegative.

The CDR3 DNA is TGTGCCAGCAGTGCCCGACAGGGGGTTCAGCCCCAGCATTTT. This gives the protein CASSARQGVQPQHF. The rearrangement joins TRBV6-1 to TRBJ1-5; 9 positions match TRBD1. Germline CDR1 is MNHNS and CDR2 is SASEGT. The V segment lost 4 bases and the J segment 6 bases; nucleotides outside the gene matches: 4. The length of the CDR3 is 14 residues.